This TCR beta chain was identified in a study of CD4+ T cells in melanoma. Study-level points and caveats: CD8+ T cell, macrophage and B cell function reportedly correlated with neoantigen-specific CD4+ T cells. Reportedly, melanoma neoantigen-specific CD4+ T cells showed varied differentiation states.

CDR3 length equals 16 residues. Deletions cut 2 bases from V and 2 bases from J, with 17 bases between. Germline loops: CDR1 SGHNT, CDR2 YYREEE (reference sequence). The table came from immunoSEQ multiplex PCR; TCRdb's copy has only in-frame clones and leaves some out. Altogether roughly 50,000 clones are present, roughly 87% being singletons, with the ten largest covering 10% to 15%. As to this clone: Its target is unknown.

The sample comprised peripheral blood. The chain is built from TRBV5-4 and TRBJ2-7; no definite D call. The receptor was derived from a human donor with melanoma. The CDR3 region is CASSLSRLLPTYEQYF. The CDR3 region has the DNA TGTGCCAGCAGCTTATCCCGCTTACTCCCAACCTACGAGCAGTACTTC. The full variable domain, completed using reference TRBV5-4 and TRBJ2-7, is ETGVTQSPTHLIKTRGQQVTLRCSSQSGHNTVSWYQQALGQGPQFIFQYYREEENGRGNFPPRFSGLQFPNYSSELNVNALELDDSALYLCASSLSRLLPTYEQYFGPGTRLTVT.